These T cell receptor beta chains were read from a single sample in a study of shared clonotypes between healthy human individuals. The data were produced by immunoSEQ multiplex PCR, yet TCRdb's version contains in-frame clones alone and is incomplete. Here the sample spans 450,000 to 500,000 clones, 70% to 85% being singletons. Input material: PBMCs. These receptor sequences come from a middle-aged woman in good health. Some clones in this sample may be carry-over from other donors' samples. CDR3s include the opening cysteine and the closing phenylalanine or tryptophan. D genes are given only for firm matches. The size of a clone is reported for some rows only, either as once, few or many, or as a class for expanded clones.

clone size: .; J gene: TRBJ2-1; D gene: .; V gene: TRBV4-2; CDR3 DNA: TGTGCCAGCAGCCAAGATCTCGGCATCTACAATGAGCAGTTCTTC; CDR3 protein: CASSQDLGIYNEQFF
clone size: .; J gene: TRBJ2-4; D gene: .; V gene: TRBV28; CDR3 DNA: TGTGCCAGCAGTTTACCTAGAAGCGGCATTCAGTACTTC; CDR3 protein: CASSLPRSGIQYF
clone size: .; J gene: TRBJ2-2; D gene: TRBD2; V gene: TRBV7-2; CDR3 DNA: TGTGCCAGCAGCTTAGAAACGGGAGGTCTGGGCGGGGAGCTGTTTTTT; CDR3 protein: CASSLETGGLGGELFF
clone size: .; J gene: TRBJ2-1; D gene: TRBD2; V gene: TRBV5-1; CDR3 DNA: TGCGCCAGCAGCTTGGGTCCCGGGACTAGCGGGAAAGGGGAGCAGTTCTTC; CDR3 protein: CASSLGPGTSGKGEQFF
clone size: once; J gene: TRBJ2-1; D gene: .; V gene: TRBV10-3; CDR3 DNA: TGTGCCATCAGTGCGGTCGGCGAGATCGATGAGCAGTTCTTC; CDR3 protein: CAISAVGEIDEQFF
clone size: .; J gene: TRBJ1-1; D gene: .; V gene: TRBV5-5; CDR3 DNA: TGTGCCAGCAGCTCGGGACGGACGGCCATGAACACTGAAGCTTTCTTT; CDR3 protein: CASSSGRTAMNTEAFF
clone size: .; J gene: TRBJ1-1; D gene: TRBD1; V gene: TRBV29-1; CDR3 DNA: TGCAGCGCCCAGGGGGGGGGAGTGGGCACTGAAGCTTTCTTT; CDR3 protein: CSAQGGGVGTEAFF
clone size: .; J gene: TRBJ1-3; D gene: .; V gene: TRBV7-9; CDR3 DNA: TGTGCCAGCAGCTACGGACAAGGCTCTGGAAACACCATATATTTT; CDR3 protein: CASSYGQGSGNTIYF
clone size: once; J gene: TRBJ2-7; D gene: .; V gene: TRBV2; CDR3 DNA: TGTGCCAGCAGTGCTTCAGGGGTAGCCGAGCAGTACTTC; CDR3 protein: CASSASGVAEQYF
clone size: .; J gene: TRBJ2-5; D gene: .; V gene: TRBV5-5; CDR3 DNA: TGTGCCAGCAGCTTCGGGCCGGCGACAGGGAGGGGAGAGACCCAGTACTTC; CDR3 protein: CASSFGPATGRGETQYF
clone size: .; J gene: TRBJ2-3; D gene: .; V gene: TRBV6-1; CDR3 DNA: TGTGCCAGCAGTCGGGACCGCACAGATACGCAGTATTTT; CDR3 protein: CASSRDRTDTQYF
clone size: once; J gene: TRBJ2-5; D gene: TRBD2; V gene: TRBV11-2; CDR3 DNA: TGTGCCAGCAGCCGGGGGGGTTATCTCTCGTCATCGGAGACCCAGTACTTC; CDR3 protein: CASSRGGYLSSSETQYF
clone size: .; J gene: TRBJ2-1; D gene: TRBD2; V gene: TRBV29-1; CDR3 DNA: TGCAGCGCTGGGCCTAGCGGGAGTTCTGTATTGGGGCAGTTCTTC; CDR3 protein: CSAGPSGSSVLGQFF
clone size: .; J gene: TRBJ1-2; D gene: .; V gene: TRBV5-3; CDR3 DNA: TGTGCCAGAAGCTTGAGCAGGCTCACCTTC; CDR3 protein: CARSLSRLTF
clone size: .; J gene: TRBJ1-3; D gene: .; V gene: TRBV28; CDR3 DNA: TGTGCCAGCAGTTTATCGGTATCGCAGACTGGAAACACCATATATTTT; CDR3 protein: CASSLSVSQTGNTIYF
clone size: .; J gene: TRBJ1-5; D gene: .; V gene: TRBV27; CDR3 DNA: TGTGCCAGCAGTTCCCCTGCCCGGGCCCAGCCCCAGCATTTT; CDR3 protein: CASSSPARAQPQHF
clone size: .; J gene: TRBJ2-3; D gene: .; V gene: TRBV19; CDR3 DNA: TGTGCCAGTACCATTAGTCGCACAGATACGCAGTATTTT; CDR3 protein: CASTISRTDTQYF
clone size: .; J gene: TRBJ1-1; D gene: TRBD1; V gene: TRBV18; CDR3 DNA: TGTGCCAGCTCACCAGACAGGGAGGCTGAAGCTTTCTTT; CDR3 protein: CASSPDREAEAFF
clone size: once; J gene: TRBJ2-2; D gene: .; V gene: TRBV19; CDR3 DNA: TGTGCCAGTAGTATCCGCGGGAACCCCCCCGGGGAGCTGTTTTTT; CDR3 protein: CASSIRGNPPGELFF
clone size: .; J gene: TRBJ2-1; D gene: .; V gene: TRBV5-6; CDR3 DNA: TGTGCCAGCAGCTCTAGGGCTGAGCAGTTCTTC; CDR3 protein: CASSSRAEQFF
clone size: .; J gene: TRBJ1-2; D gene: TRBD1; V gene: TRBV30; CDR3 DNA: TGTGCCTGGAGTGGGCTGGGACAGGGGAGCTATGGCTACACCTTC; CDR3 protein: CAWSGLGQGSYGYTF
clone size: .; J gene: TRBJ1-5; D gene: .; V gene: TRBV6-6; CDR3 DNA: TGTGCCAGTACCCAGGGAAATCAGCCCCAGCATTTT; CDR3 protein: CASTQGNQPQHF
clone size: .; J gene: TRBJ1-4; D gene: .; V gene: TRBV5-8; CDR3 DNA: TGTGCCAGCAGCTTCCGTTTTGAGGGTGAAAAACTGTTTTTT; CDR3 protein: CASSFRFEGEKLFF
clone size: .; J gene: TRBJ1-1; D gene: .; V gene: TRBV6-5; CDR3 DNA: TGTGCCAGCAGAGACACCCAAGGGACTGAAGCTTTCTTT; CDR3 protein: CASRDTQGTEAFF
clone size: .; J gene: TRBJ2-1; D gene: TRBD2; V gene: TRBV18; CDR3 DNA: TGTGCCAGCTCACCCAGCGGGAGCGTGAATGAGCAGTTCTTC; CDR3 protein: CASSPSGSVNEQFF
clone size: .; J gene: TRBJ2-5; D gene: .; V gene: TRBV18; CDR3 DNA: TGTGCCAGCTCACCTTTGGGGCGACAAGAGACCCAGTACTTC; CDR3 protein: CASSPLGRQETQYF
clone size: .; J gene: TRBJ1-2; D gene: TRBD1; V gene: TRBV5-1; CDR3 DNA: TGCGCCAGCAGCTTCACAGGGGGCGCAGGGAGCTACACCTTC; CDR3 protein: CASSFTGGAGSYTF
clone size: .; J gene: TRBJ2-3; D gene: .; V gene: TRBV5-4; CDR3 DNA: TGTGCCAGCAGCTGGAATGCATATATCGAGCAGGGTCCTAGCACAGATACGCAGTATTTT; CDR3 protein: CASSWNAYIEQGPSTDTQYF
clone size: .; J gene: TRBJ2-7; D gene: .; V gene: TRBV27; CDR3 DNA: TGTGCCAGCAGTTTTCAGGGGGGAGGGGCCTACGAGCAGTACTTC; CDR3 protein: CASSFQGGGAYEQYF
clone size: few; J gene: TRBJ2-3; D gene: .; V gene: TRBV28; CDR3 DNA: TGTGCCAGCACCTACAGCGCTGGGGGAAACACAGATACGCAGTATTTT; CDR3 protein: CASTYSAGGNTDTQYF
clone size: once; J gene: TRBJ1-2; D gene: .; V gene: TRBV28; CDR3 DNA: TGTGCCAGCAGGAAAAACTATGGCTACACCTTC; CDR3 protein: CASRKNYGYTF
clone size: .; J gene: TRBJ2-7; D gene: .; V gene: TRBV5-5; CDR3 DNA: TGTGCCAGCAGCTCGTACCTTAGACCGGGTGAGGAGCAGTACTTC; CDR3 protein: CASSSYLRPGEEQYF
clone size: .; J gene: TRBJ2-3; D gene: .; V gene: TRBV4-1; CDR3 DNA: TGCGCCAGCAGCCAGCCGGGACTTCAGTATTTT; CDR3 protein: CASSQPGLQYF
clone size: .; J gene: TRBJ1-3; D gene: .; V gene: TRBV18; CDR3 DNA: TGTGCCAGCTCAGAGGACAGAAACACCATATATTTT; CDR3 protein: CASSEDRNTIYF
clone size: .; J gene: TRBJ2-5; D gene: .; V gene: TRBV2; CDR3 DNA: TGTGCCAGCAGTGCGTACAGGGGAGGCGTAGAGACCCAGTACTTC; CDR3 protein: CASSAYRGGVETQYF
clone size: .; J gene: TRBJ2-1; D gene: TRBD2; V gene: TRBV11-2; CDR3 DNA: TGTGCCAGCAGCTTACCTACCTCGGGTAGCGGGAGGGCCCATGAGCAGTTCTTC; CDR3 protein: CASSLPTSGSGRAHEQFF